This T cell receptor beta chain appears in the sequencing data of a study of vaccination effects on CD4 cells after COVID-19. For the study at large: Subjects were given two BNT162b2 or mRNA-1273 vaccine doses.

CDR1 SGHRS and CDR2 YFSETQ come from the germline V gene. The CDR3 runs to 15 residues. The V gene end was trimmed by 2 bases and the J gene end by 1 base; junction bases not matched to a gene: 5. Using viral peptide pools, the ViraFEST assay grew out antigen-specific CD4+ T cells prior to sequencing. Following an approximately eleven-day culture, CD4+ T cells were purified. The person was diagnosed with PCR-confirmed SARS-CoV-2 infection between March and December 2020. This clone came up once. Its antigen is undetermined. The table came from immunoSEQ multiplex PCR; TCRdb's copy has only in-frame clones and leaves some out. The table records around 25,000 clones, 69% of them present only once.

V gene TRBV5-1 combines with J gene TRBJ2-5; 7 nucleotides line up with TRBD1. This TCR derives from a human donor who had a prior SARS-CoV-2 infection. Specimen: CD4+ T cells from PBMCs cultured with SARS-CoV-2 spike peptides, collected before COVID-19 vaccination. CDR3 sequence: CASSLRGRPQETQYF. In DNA, the CDR3 is TGCGCCAGCAGCTTAAGGGGGCGCCCCCAAGAGACCCAGTACTTC.